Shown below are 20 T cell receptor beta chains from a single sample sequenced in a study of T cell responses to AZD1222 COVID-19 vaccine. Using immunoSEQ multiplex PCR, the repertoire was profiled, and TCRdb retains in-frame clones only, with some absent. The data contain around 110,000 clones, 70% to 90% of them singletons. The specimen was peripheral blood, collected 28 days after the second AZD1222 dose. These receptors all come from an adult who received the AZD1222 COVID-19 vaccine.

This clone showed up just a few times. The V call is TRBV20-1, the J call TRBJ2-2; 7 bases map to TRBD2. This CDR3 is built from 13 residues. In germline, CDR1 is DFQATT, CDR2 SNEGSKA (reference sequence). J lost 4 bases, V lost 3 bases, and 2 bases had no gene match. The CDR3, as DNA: TGCAGTGCTAGTCGGACTAGCACCGGGGAGCTGTTTTTT. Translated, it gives CSASRTSTGELFF.

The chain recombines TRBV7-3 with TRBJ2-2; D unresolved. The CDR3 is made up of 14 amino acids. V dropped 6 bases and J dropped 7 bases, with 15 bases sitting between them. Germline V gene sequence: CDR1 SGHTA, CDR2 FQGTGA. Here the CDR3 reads CASSRHGWGGELFF. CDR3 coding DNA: TGTGCCAGCAGTAGACACGGATGGGGCGGGGAGCTGTTTTTT.

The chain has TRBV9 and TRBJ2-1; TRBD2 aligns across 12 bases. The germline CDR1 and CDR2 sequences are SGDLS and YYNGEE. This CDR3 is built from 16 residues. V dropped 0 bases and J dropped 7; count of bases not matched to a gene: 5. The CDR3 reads CASSVGASGGANEQFF. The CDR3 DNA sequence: TGTGCCAGCAGCGTAGGGGCTAGCGGGGGGGCGAATGAGCAGTTCTTC.

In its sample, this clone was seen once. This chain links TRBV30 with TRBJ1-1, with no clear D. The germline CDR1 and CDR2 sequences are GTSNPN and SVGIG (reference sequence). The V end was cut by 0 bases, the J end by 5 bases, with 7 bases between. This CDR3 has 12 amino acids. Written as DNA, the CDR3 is TGTGCCTGGAGTGTAGGGAGGACTGAAGCTTTCTTT. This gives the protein CAWSVGRTEAFF.

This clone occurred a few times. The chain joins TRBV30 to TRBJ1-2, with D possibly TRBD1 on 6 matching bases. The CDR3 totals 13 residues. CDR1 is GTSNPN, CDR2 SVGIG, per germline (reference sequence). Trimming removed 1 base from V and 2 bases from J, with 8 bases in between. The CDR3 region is CAWSEGVNYGYTF. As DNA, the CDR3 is TGTGCCTGGAGTGAGGGGGTCAACTATGGCTACACCTTC.

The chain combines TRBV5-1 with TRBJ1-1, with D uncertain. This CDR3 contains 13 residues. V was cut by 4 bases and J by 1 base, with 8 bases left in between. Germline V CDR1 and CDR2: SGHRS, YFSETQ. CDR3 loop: CASSDSSNTEAFF. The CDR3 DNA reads TGCGCCAGCAGCGACTCATCGAACACTGAAGCTTTCTTT.

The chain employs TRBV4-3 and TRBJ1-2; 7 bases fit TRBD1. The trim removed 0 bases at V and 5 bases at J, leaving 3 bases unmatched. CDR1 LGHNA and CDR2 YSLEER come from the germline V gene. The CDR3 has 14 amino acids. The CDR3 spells CASSQDRGKYGYTF. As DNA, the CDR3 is TGCGCCAGCAGCCAAGACAGGGGGAAGTATGGCTACACCTTC.

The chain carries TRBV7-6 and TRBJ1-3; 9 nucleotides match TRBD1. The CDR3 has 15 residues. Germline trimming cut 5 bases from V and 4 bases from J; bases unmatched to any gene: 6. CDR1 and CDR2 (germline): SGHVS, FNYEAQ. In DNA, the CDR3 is TGTGCCAGCAGCAGAGGGACAGGGCCAGGAAACACCATATATTTT. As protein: CASSRGTGPGNTIYF. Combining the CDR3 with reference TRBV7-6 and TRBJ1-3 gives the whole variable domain GAGVSQSPRYKVTKRGQDVALRCDPISGHVSLYWYRQALGQGPEFLTYFNYEAQQDKSGLPNDRFSAERPEGSISTLTIQRTEQRDSAMYRCASSRGTGPGNTIYFGEGSWLTVV.

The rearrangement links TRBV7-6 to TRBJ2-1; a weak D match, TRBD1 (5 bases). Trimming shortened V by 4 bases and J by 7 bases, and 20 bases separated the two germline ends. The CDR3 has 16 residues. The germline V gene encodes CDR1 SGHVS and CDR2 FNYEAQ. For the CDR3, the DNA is TGTGCCAGCAGCTCACAGGACCCCCGCGACCGGAATGAGCAGTTCTTC. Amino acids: CASSSQDPRDRNEQFF.

CDR3 in amino acids: CARSLASMTLTGEGNTEAFF. The CDR3 bases are TGTGCCAGAAGCTTGGCTTCGATGACACTAACAGGGGAGGGGAACACTGAAGCTTTCTTT. The gene calls are TRBV5-3 and TRBJ1-1; TRBD1 agrees at 7 bases. TRBV5-3 is reported as an ORF; its role is uncertain. The CDR3 contains 20 residues. Germline trimming cut 0 bases from V and 1 base from J; bases unmatched to any gene: 18.

CDR3 sequence: CAYRQGQTDTQYF. The CDR3 region has the DNA TGTGCCTACCGACAGGGGCAGACAGATACGCAGTATTTT. The chain combines TRBV5-4 with TRBJ2-3, with TRBD1 matching over 8 bases. J was trimmed by 3 bases and V by 10 bases; bases with no gene match: 7. This CDR3 region has 13 residues. The germline CDR1 and CDR2 sequences are SGHNT and YYREEE (reference sequence).

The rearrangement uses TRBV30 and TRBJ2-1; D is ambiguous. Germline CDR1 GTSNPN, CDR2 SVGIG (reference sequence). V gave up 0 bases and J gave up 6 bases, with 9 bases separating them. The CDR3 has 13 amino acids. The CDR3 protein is CAWSVGAANEQFF. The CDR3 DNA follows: TGTGCCTGGAGTGTAGGAGCAGCCAATGAGCAGTTCTTC.

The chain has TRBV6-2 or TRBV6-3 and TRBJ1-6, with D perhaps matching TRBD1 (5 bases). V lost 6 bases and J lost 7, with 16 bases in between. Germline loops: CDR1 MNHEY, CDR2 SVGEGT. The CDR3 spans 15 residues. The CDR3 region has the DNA TGTGCCAGCAGCCCCTGGGGGGTGGACAATTCACCCCTCCACTTT. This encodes CASSPWGVDNSPLHF.

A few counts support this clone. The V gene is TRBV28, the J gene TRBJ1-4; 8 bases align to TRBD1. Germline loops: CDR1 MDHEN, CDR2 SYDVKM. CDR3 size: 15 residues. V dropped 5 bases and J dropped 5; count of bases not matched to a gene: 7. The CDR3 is CASSAQGARNEKLFF. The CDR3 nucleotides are TGTGCCAGCAGTGCTCAGGGGGCAAGGAATGAAAAACTGTTTTTT.

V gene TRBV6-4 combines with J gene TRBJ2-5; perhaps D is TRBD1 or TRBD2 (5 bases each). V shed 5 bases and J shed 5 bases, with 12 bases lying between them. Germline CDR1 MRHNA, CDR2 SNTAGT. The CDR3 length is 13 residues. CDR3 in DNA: TGTGCCAGCAGTCGGGACCTCGGGGAGACCCAGTACTTC. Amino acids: CASSRDLGETQYF.

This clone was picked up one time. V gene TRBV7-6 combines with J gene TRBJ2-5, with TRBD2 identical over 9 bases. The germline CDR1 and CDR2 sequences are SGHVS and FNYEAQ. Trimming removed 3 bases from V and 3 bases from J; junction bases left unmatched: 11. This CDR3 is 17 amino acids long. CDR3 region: CASSFSLLAGDKETQYF. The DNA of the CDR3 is TGTGCCAGCAGCTTTTCTCTCTTAGCGGGGGATAAAGAGACCCAGTACTTC.

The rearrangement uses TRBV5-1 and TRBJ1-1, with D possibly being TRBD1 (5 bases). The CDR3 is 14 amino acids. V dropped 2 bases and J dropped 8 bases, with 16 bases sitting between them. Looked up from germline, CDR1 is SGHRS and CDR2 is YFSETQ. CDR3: CASSLNPGREEAFF. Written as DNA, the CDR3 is TGCGCCAGCAGCTTAAATCCGGGACGGGAGGAAGCTTTCTTT.

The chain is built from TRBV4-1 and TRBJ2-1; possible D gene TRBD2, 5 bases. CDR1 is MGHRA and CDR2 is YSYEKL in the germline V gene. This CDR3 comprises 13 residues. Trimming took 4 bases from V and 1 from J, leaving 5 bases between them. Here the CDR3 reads CASSRTSYNEQFF. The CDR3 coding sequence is TGCGCCAGCAGCCGGACTTCCTACAATGAGCAGTTCTTC.

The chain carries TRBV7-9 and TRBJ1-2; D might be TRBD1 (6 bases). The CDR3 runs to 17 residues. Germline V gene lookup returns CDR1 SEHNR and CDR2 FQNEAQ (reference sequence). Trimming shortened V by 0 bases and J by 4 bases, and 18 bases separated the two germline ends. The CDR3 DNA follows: TGTGCCAGCAGCTTAGCTTCGACAGGAGAGGACACCTATGGCTACACCTTC. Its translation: CASSLASTGEDTYGYTF.

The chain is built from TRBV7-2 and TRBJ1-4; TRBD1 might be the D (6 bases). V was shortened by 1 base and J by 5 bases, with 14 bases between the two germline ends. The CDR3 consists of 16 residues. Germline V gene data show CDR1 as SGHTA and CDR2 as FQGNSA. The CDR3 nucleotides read TGTGCCAGCAGCTTAGTCGGGGGGGCCGGCAATGAAAAACTGTTTTTT. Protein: CASSLVGGAGNEKLFF.